This T cell receptor beta chain was identified in a study of blood T cells in healthy people across ages. This clonotype has just a few counts. What it recognizes is unknown. General study results and limits: It was not possible, with unsorted PBMCs, to conclusively compare naive and antigen-experienced cells. The recorded TCR beta diversity per million T cells decreased in a roughly linear manner with age. With donor CMV status unknown, expanded clonotype changes were possibly confounded.

This CDR3 has 14 amino acids. Germline CDR1 reads SGHRS; CDR2 reads YFSETQ. V lost 4 bases to trimming and J lost 5 bases, with 15 bases between them. For the second PCR, which ran for about 6 to 12 cycles, a sample-barcoded 5' primer and a J-beta primer mix were used. TCRdb ran MiXCR on the 5' RACE reads and lists one entry per CDR3 protein. This sample yields 600,000 to 850,000 distinct CDR3 sequences, of which about 40% are seen a single time; about 20% belongs to the top ten. Collection of roughly 9.6 milliliters of peripheral blood was performed for each donor. The material sequenced was blood. This chain uses TRBV5-1 with TRBJ2-5, with D perhaps matching TRBD1 (5 bases). The sequence came from a woman aged 55-69 years in good health. For the CDR3, the DNA is TGCGCCAGCAGCCAGACGGGCAGGGTGGAGACCCAGTACTTC. It translates to CASSQTGRVETQYF.